This TCR beta chain was identified during a study of TIL therapy for anti-PD-1-resistant metastatic lung cancer. About the study: Median patient age was about 56, ranging about 38-75 years.

Study results and limitations: Patients were highly selected, enriched for treatment-naive, never-smoker and oncogene-addicted cases.

The time point is: pre-treatment sample, taken before nivolumab and TIL therapy. Stage 4 NSCLC adults joined between October 2017 and January 2020. V shed 4 bases, J shed 4 bases, and the junction held 6 bases outside the gene matches. Germline CDR1 and CDR2: SGHRS and YFSETQ. This CDR3 region has 16 residues. For this clone: The antigen remains unidentified.

Sequencing used immunoSEQ v3. Each library reached 1.5 million to 2.5 million read pairs, or roughly 4.5-6.5 million at deep level. Assay: immunoSEQ multiplex PCR; the TCRdb copy retains only in-frame clones and omits some. The sample contains just over 45,000 clones, 70% to 80% of which appear only once. The TCR was taken from a man in his 70s with non-small cell lung cancer. The J gene is TRBJ2-2, the V gene TRBV5-1; 11 nucleotides line up with TRBD1. The starting material was blood, obtained at baseline. This chain's CDR3 is CASSQNGQGATGELFF. The CDR3 DNA sequence: TGCGCCAGCAGCCAAAACGGACAGGGGGCCACCGGGGAGCTGTTTTTT.